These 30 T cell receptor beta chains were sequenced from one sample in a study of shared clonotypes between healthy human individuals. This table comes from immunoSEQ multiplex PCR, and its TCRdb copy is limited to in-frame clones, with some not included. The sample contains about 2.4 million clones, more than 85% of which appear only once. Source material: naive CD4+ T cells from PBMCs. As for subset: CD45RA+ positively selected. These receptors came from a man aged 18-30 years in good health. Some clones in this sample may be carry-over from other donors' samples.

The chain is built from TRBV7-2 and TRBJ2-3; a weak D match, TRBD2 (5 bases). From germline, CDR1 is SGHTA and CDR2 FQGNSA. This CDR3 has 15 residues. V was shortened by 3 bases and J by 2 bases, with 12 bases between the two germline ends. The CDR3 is CASSFLRLNTDTQYF. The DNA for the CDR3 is TGTGCCAGCAGCTTCCTCAGACTAAACACAGATACGCAGTATTTT.

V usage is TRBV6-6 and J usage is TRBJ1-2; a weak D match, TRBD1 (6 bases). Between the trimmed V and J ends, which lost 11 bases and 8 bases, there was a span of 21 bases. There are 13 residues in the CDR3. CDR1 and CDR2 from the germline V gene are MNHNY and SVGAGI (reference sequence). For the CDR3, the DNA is TGTGCCGGAGGTCCCAGCCCAGGGGAGGGCTACACCTTC. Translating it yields CAGGPSPGEGYTF.

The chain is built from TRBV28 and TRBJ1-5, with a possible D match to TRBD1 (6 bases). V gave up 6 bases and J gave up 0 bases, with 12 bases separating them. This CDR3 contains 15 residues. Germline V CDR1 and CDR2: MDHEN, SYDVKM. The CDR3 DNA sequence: TGTGCCAGCAGCCGGACAGAATATAGCAATCAGCCCCAGCATTTT. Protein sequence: CASSRTEYSNQPQHF.

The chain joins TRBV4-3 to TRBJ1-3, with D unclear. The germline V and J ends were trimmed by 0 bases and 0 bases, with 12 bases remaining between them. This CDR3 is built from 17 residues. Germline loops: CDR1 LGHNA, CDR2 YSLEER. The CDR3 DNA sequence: TGCGCCAGCAGCCAAGAGGCGGCCGATCACTCTGGAAACACCATATATTTT. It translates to CASSQEAADHSGNTIYF.

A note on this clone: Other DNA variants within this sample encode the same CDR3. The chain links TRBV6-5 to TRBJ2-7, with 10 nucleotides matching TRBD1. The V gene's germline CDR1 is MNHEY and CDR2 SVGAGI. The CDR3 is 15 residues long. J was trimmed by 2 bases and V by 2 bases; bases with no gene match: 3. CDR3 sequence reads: CASSYRDRGPYEQYF. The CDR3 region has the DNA TGTGCCAGCAGTTACCGGGACAGGGGTCCCTACGAGCAGTACTTC.

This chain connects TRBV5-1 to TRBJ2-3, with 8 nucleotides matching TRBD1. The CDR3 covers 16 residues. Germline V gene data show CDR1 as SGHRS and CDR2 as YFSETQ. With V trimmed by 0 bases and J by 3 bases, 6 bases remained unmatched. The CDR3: CASSLGQGRTTDTQYF. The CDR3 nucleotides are TGCGCCAGCAGCTTGGGACAGGGGCGAACGACAGATACGCAGTATTTT. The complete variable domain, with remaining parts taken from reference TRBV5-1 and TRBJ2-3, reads KAGVTQTPRYLIKTRGQQVTLSCSPISGHRSVSWYQQTPGQGLQFLFEYFSETQRNKGNFPGRFSGRQFSNSRSEMNVSTLELGDSALYLCASSLGQGRTTDTQYFGPGTRLTVL.

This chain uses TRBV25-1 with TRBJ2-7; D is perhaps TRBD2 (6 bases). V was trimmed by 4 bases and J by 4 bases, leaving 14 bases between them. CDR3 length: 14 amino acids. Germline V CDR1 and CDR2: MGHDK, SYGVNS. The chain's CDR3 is CASSGEPLAYEQYF. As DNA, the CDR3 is TGTGCCAGCAGTGGGGAACCTCTAGCGTACGAGCAGTACTTC.

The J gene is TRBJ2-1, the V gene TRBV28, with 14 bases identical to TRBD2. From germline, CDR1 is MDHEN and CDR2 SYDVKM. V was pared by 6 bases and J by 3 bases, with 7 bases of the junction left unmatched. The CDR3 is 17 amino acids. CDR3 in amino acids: CASRQTSGRAVYNEQFF. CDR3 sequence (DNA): TGTGCCAGCAGGCAGACTAGCGGGAGGGCAGTCTACAATGAGCAGTTCTTC.

In DNA, the CDR3 is TGTGCCAGCAGTTCGAAGGGGGAGCGGGTCACAGATACGCAGTATTTT. Amino acid sequence: CASSSKGERVTDTQYF. The J gene is TRBJ2-3, the V gene TRBV6-5; TRBD1 or TRBD2 may be the D gene (6 bases each). V lost 4 bases and J 2 bases, leaving 16 bases between the germline ends. Looked up from germline, CDR1 is MNHEY and CDR2 is SVGAGI. The CDR3 loop spans 16 amino acids.

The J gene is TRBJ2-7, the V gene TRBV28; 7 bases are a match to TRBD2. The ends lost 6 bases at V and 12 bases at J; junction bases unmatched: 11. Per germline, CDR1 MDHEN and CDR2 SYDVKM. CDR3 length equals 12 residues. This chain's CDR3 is CASRYSGTILYF. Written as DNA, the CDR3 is TGTGCCAGCAGATACTCCGGGACTATACTGTACTTC.

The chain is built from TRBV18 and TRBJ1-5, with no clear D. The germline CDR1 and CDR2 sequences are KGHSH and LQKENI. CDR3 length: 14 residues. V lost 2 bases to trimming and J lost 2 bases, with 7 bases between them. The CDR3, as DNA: TGTGCCAGCTCACCAGTAGCAGGCAATCAGCCCCAGCATTTT. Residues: CASSPVAGNQPQHF.

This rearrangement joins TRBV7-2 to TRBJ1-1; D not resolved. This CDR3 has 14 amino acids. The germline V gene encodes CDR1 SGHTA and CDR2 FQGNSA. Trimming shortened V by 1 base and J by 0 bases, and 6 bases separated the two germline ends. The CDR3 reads CASSLDAVNTEAFF. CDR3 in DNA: TGTGCCAGCAGCTTAGATGCGGTGAACACTGAAGCTTTCTTT. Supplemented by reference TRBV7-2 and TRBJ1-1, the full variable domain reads GAGVSQSPSNKVTEKGKDVELRCDPISGHTALYWYRQSLGQGLEFLIYFQGNSAPDKSGLPSDRFSAERTGGSVSTLTIQRTQQEDSAVYLCASSLDAVNTEAFFGQGTRLTVV.

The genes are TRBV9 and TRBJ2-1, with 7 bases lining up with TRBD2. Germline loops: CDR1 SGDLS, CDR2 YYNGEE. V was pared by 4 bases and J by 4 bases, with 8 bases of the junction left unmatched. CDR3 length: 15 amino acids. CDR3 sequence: CASSRRNSGYNEQFF. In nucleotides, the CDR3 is TGTGCCAGCAGCAGGCGGAATAGCGGGTACAATGAGCAGTTCTTC.

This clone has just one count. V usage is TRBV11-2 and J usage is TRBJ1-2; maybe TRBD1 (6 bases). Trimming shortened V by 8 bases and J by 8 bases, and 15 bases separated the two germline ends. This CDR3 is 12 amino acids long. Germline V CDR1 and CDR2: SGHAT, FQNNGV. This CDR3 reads CASGPQGRGYTF. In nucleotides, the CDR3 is TGTGCCAGCGGCCCGCAGGGGCGAGGCTACACCTTC.

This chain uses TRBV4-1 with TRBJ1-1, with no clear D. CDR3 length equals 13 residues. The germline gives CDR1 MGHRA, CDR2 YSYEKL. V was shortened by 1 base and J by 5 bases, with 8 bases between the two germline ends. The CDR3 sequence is CASSQVYETEAFF. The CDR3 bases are TGCGCCAGCAGCCAAGTATATGAAACTGAAGCTTTCTTT.

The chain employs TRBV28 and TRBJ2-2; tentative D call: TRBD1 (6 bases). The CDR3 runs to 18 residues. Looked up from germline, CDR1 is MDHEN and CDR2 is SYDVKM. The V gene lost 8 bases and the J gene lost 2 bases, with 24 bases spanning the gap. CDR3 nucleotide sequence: TGTGCCAGCTATTACAACCAGGGGCTCAGAATCAACACCGGGGAGCTGTTTTTT. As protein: CASYYNQGLRINTGELFF.

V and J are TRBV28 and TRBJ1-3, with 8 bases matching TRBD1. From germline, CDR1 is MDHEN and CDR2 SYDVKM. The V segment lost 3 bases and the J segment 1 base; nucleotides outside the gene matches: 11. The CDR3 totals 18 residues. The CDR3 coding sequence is TGTGCCAGCAGTTTTACTCCGGGACAGGCTCATTCTGGAAACACCATATATTTT. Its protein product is CASSFTPGQAHSGNTIYF.

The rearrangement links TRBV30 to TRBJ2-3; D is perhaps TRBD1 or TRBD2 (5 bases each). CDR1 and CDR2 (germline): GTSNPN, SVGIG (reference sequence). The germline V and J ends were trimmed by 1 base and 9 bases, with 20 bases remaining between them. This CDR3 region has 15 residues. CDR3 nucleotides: TGTGCCTGGAGTGGCCGGGGCGCGGAGAAGGGGACGCAGTATTTT. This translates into CAWSGRGAEKGTQYF.

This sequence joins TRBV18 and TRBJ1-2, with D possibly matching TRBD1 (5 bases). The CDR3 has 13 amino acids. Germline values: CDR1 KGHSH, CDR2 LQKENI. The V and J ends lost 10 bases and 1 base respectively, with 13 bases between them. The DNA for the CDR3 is TGTGCCACCCAACCCGGGGGTAACTATGGCTACACCTTC. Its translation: CATQPGGNYGYTF.

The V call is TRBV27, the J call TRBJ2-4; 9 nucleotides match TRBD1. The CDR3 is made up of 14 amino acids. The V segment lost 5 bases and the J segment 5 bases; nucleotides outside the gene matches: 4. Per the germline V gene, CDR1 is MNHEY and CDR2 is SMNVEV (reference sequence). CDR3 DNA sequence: TGTGCCAGCAGTCCCAGACAGGGGGAAAACATTCAGTACTTC. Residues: CASSPRQGENIQYF.

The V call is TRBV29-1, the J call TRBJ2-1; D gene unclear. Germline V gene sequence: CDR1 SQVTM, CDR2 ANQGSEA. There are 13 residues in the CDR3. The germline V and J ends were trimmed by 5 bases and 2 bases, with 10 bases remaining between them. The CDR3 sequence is CSVIQDPYNEQFF. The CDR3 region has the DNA TGCAGCGTTATCCAAGACCCCTACAATGAGCAGTTCTTC.

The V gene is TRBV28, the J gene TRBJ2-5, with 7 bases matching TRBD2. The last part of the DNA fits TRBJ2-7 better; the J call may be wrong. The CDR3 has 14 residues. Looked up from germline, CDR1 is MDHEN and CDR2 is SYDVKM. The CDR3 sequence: CASSGGLTKYEQYF. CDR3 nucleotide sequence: TGTGCCAGCTCGGGAGGACTAACGAAGTACGAGCAGTACTTC.

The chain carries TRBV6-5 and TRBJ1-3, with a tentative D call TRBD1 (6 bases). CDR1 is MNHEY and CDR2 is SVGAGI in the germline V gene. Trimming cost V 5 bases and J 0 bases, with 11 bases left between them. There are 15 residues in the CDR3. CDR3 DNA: TGTGCCAGCAGTACGAGGGGGGTCTCTGGAAACACCATATATTTT. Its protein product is CASSTRGVSGNTIYF.

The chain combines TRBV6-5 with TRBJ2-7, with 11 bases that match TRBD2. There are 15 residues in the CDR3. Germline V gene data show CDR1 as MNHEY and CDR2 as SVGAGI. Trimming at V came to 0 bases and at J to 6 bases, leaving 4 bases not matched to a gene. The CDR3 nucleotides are TGTGCCAGCAGTTACTCGCTAGCGGGAGGTGTCGAGCAGTACTTC. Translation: CASSYSLAGGVEQYF.

The CDR3: CASSQVWASGGSEQYF. The CDR3 DNA is TGTGCCAGCAGCCAAGTATGGGCTAGCGGGGGATCGGAGCAGTACTTC. J is TRBJ2-7 and V is TRBV14, with 10 positions matching TRBD2. The germline V gene has CDR1 SGHDN and CDR2 FVKESK. The CDR3 totals 16 residues. V lost 1 base, J lost 7 bases, and 10 bases stayed unmatched.

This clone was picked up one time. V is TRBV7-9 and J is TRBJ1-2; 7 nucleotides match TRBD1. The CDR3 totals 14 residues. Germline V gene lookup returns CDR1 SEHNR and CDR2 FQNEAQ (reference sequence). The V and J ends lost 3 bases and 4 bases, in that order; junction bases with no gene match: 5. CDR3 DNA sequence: TGTGCCAGCAGCTTTAGCAGGGACAGCTATGGCTACACCTTC. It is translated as CASSFSRDSYGYTF.

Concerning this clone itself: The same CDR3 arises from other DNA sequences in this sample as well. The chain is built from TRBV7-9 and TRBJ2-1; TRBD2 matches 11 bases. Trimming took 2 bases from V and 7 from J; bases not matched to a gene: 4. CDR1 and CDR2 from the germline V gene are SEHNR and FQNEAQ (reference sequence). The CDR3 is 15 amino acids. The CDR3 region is CASSLRLAGGNEQFF. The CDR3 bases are TGTGCCAGCAGCTTAAGGCTAGCGGGAGGAAATGAGCAGTTCTTC. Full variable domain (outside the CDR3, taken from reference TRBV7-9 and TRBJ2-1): DTGVSQNPRHKITKRGQNVTFRCDPISEHNRLYWYRQTLGQGPEFLTYFQNEAQLEKSRLLSDRFSAERPKGSFSTLEIQRTEQGDSAMYLCASSLRLAGGNEQFFGPGTRLTVL.

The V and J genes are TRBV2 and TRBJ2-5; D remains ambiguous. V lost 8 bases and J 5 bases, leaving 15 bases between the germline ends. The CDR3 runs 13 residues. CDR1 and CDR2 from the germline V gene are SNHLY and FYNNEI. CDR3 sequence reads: CASYRVAEETQYF. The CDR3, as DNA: TGTGCCAGCTACCGTGTTGCCGAGGAGACCCAGTACTTC. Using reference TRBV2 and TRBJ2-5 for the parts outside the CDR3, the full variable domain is EPEVTQTPSHQVTQMGQEVILRCVPISNHLYFYWYRQILGQKVEFLVSFYNNEISEKSEIFDDQFSVERPDGSNFTLKIRSTKLEDSAMYFCASYRVAEETQYFGPGTRLLVL.

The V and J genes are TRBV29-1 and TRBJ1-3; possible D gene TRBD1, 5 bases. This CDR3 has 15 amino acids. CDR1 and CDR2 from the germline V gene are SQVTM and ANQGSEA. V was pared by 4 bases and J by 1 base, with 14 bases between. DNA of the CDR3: TGCAGCGTTGGGCCTGGGGGATTATCTGGAAACACCATATATTTT. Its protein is CSVGPGGLSGNTIYF.

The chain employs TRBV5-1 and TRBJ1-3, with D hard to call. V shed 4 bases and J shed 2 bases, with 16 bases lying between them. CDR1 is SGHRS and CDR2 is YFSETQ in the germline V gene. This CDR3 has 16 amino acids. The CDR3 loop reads CASSHTPVGTGNTIYF. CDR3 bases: TGCGCCAGCAGCCACACCCCTGTAGGGACTGGAAACACCATATATTTT.